This T cell receptor (beta chain) appears in the sequencing data of a study of radiotherapy plus CTLA-4 blockade in lung cancer. Whole-study context: Of the patients, under 20% showed objective responses and approximately 34% attained disease control.

CTLA-4 blockade using ipilimumab, together with focal radiation, was received by patients with chemo-refractory metastatic non-small-cell lung cancer. A remark on this clone: The target antigen is unknown.

Whole-study findings and limits: Blood saw expansion of tumor-derived TCR clones after radiotherapy plus ipilimumab. Early clonal dynamics of blood T cells, together with interferon-beta, were reported as the best response predictor.

Some clones are missing from TCRdb's copy, which holds only in-frame ones; the method was immunoSEQ multiplex PCR. In the table there are around 90,000 clones, around 83% of which are singletons. The ends lost 5 bases at V and 2 bases at J; junction bases unmatched: 4. Germline lookup yields CDR1 MDHEN and CDR2 SYDVKM. CDR3 size: 15 residues. This material consisted of peripheral blood, taken from a patient treated with radiotherapy plus ipilimumab. This receptor was obtained from a human donor with non-small cell lung cancer that progressed on radiotherapy plus ipilimumab. The chain has TRBV28 and TRBJ2-5; 11 bases map to TRBD2. The DNA of the CDR3 is TGTGCCAGCAGTGAGACTAGCGGGGCACAAGAGACCCAGTACTTC. Amino acid sequence: CASSETSGAQETQYF.